The 14 T cell receptor beta chains listed next were all sequenced from one sample in a study of CD8 T cells in ankylosing spondylitis. Their target antigens are unknown. TCRdb re-called the 5' RACE reads through MiXCR, storing one row per CDR3 protein. The sample lists about 220,000 distinct CDR3 sequences, 7% to 8% seen once, with 14% in the top ten. Study conclusions and caveats: A TCR beta motif of under 10 highly homologous variants appeared characteristic of ankylosing spondylitis blood.

The sequenced sample consisted of blood, either unsorted or a sorted T cell fraction (not recorded which). The receptors were gathered from a male donor with ankylosing spondylitis.

In this sample, this clonotype turned up many times. CDR3 amino acids: CASSQSGSQGTEAFF. CDR3 coding DNA: TGCGCCAGCAGCCAATCTGGGAGTCAGGGAACTGAAGCTTTCTTT. The chain recombines TRBV4-1 with TRBJ1-1; TRBD1 might be the D (5 bases). Trimming stripped 2 bases from V and 5 bases from J, with 15 bases between. The germline CDR1 and CDR2 sequences are MGHRA and YSYEKL. This CDR3 is built from 15 residues.

This clonotype was seen more than once but under ten times. The chain has TRBV7-9 and TRBJ1-1; TRBD1 matches 10 bases. V lost 4 bases to trimming and J lost 8 bases; unmatched junction nucleotides: 7. From germline, CDR1 is SEHNR and CDR2 FQNEAQ (reference sequence). This CDR3 is built from 14 residues. CDR3 in DNA: TGTGCCAGCAGCTCCGGGACAGGGGTCTTGGAAGCTTTCTTT. It specifies CASSSGTGVLEAFF.

This clonotype was recorded a few times. The chain joins TRBV28 to TRBJ2-3; no clear D. The ends were cut back, 3 bases at V and 0 bases at J, with 10 bases in the middle. Germline V lookup: CDR1 MDHEN, CDR2 SYDVKM. This CDR3 comprises 15 residues. The CDR3 spells CASSFARSSTDTQYF. The CDR3 DNA reads TGTGCCAGCAGTTTTGCGAGATCTAGCACAGATACGCAGTATTTT. The whole variable domain, remainder taken from reference TRBV28 and TRBJ2-3, is DVKVTQSSRYLVKRTGEKVFLECVQDMDHENMFWYRQDPGLGLRLIYFSYDVKMKEKGDIPEGYSVSREKKERFSLILESASTNQTSMYLCASSFARSSTDTQYFGPGTRLTVL.

V and J are TRBV20-1 and TRBJ1-6; D possibly corresponds to TRBD1 (5 bases). This CDR3 region has 20 residues. From germline, CDR1 is DFQATT and CDR2 SNEGSKA (reference sequence). Trimming pared 3 bases from V and 2 bases from J, leaving 26 bases between. The CDR3 DNA reads as TGCAGTGCTAGCATCCATGCGGGTCTCAGGGCGTCTCCCTATAATTCACCCCTCCACTTT. Protein product: CSASIHAGLRASPYNSPLHF.

Many counts were recorded for this clonotype. The gene calls are TRBV7-2 and TRBJ2-3, with 12 bases matching TRBD2. Germline trimming cut 5 bases from V and 4 bases from J; bases unmatched to any gene: 10. Germline V gene lookup returns CDR1 SGHTA and CDR2 FQGNSA. The CDR3 covers 17 residues. CDR3 sequence: CASSDPTSGSSADTQYF. The DNA of the CDR3 is TGTGCCAGCAGCGACCCGACTAGCGGGAGTTCCGCAGATACGCAGTATTTT.

This clonotype was counted many times. This sequence joins TRBV10-3 and TRBJ1-2; TRBD1 matches 10 bases. After removal of 2 bases from V and 8 bases from J, the junction contained 11 bases not matched to a gene. This CDR3 spans 16 amino acids. Germline CDR1 is ENHRY and CDR2 is SYGVKD. The CDR3 spells CAISEKVLTGGLGYTF. In nucleotides, the CDR3 is TGTGCCATCAGTGAGAAGGTGCTGACAGGGGGCTTGGGCTACACCTTC.

The V and J genes are TRBV7-9 and TRBJ2-7; TRBD2 might be the D (5 bases). The V end was cut by 5 bases, the J end by 1 base, with 15 bases between. CDR1 and CDR2 (germline): SEHNR, FQNEAQ (reference sequence). The CDR3 has 15 amino acids. The CDR3, as DNA: TGTGCCAGCAGCAGTGAAACGAGCGGTTCCTACGAGCAGTACTTC. Its protein product is CASSSETSGSYEQYF.

This clonotype was picked up a small number of times. The chain uses TRBV6-4 and TRBJ2-3, with a possible D match to TRBD1 (5 bases). V was cut by 6 bases and J by 0 bases, with 19 bases left in between. Germline V gene data show CDR1 as MRHNA and CDR2 as SNTAGT. This CDR3 contains 17 residues. The CDR3 loop is CASSPGLDPFSTDTQYF. Here the CDR3 DNA reads TGTGCCAGCAGCCCAGGGTTGGACCCTTTTAGCACAGATACGCAGTATTTT.

The chain joins TRBV4-1 to TRBJ2-2, with D unresolved. V shed 1 base and J shed 2 bases, with 8 bases lying between them. CDR1 is MGHRA, CDR2 YSYEKL, per germline. CDR3 length: 15 residues. The CDR3 loop is CASSQVIANTGELFF. CDR3 nucleotide sequence: TGCGCCAGCAGCCAAGTAATAGCCAACACCGGGGAGCTGTTTTTT.

This clonotype has ten or more counts. The rearrangement joins TRBV19 to TRBJ2-1; no firm D call. Between the trimmed V and J ends, which lost 6 bases and 2 bases, there was a span of 14 bases. CDR3 length equals 15 residues. Germline CDR1 and CDR2: LNHDA and SQIVND (reference sequence). In DNA form, the CDR3 reads TGTGCCAGTAGGGCAGATCGGCTAGCCTACAATGAGCAGTTCTTC. Residues: CASRADRLAYNEQFF.

This clonotype was recorded many times. This sequence joins TRBV10-3 and TRBJ2-3; 12 bases align to TRBD2. The germline V gene encodes CDR1 ENHRY and CDR2 SYGVKD. This CDR3 has 16 residues. V was clipped by 8 bases and J by 0 bases; unmatched bases: 6. The CDR3 spells CAIRRTSGASTDTQYF. The CDR3 coding sequence is TGTGCCATCCGAAGGACTAGCGGGGCGAGCACAGATACGCAGTATTTT.

Ten or more counts support this clonotype. The J gene is TRBJ2-5, the V gene TRBV14; no reliable D call. Per the germline V gene, CDR1 is SGHDN and CDR2 is FVKESK. This CDR3 contains 13 residues. Trimming shortened V by 4 bases and J by 5 bases, and 11 bases separated the two germline ends. For the CDR3, the DNA is TGTGCCAGCAGCCCTCAGAGAAGCGAGACCCAGTACTTC. It translates to CASSPQRSETQYF.

The table lists this clonotype with many counts. This chain joins TRBV20-1 and TRBJ1-1, with 10 bases that match TRBD1. In germline, CDR1 is DFQATT, CDR2 SNEGSKA (reference sequence). The CDR3 length is 15 residues. Trimming took 3 bases from V and 5 from J; bases not matched to a gene: 9. The CDR3 DNA sequence: TGCAGTGCTAGTAACTCTGGGACAGGGGTTACTGAAGCTTTCTTT. This sequence encodes CSASNSGTGVTEAFF.

This clonotype was seen more than once but under ten times. V and J are TRBV12-5 and TRBJ2-1, with 11 bases fitting TRBD2. The V segment lost 2 bases and the J segment 7 bases; nucleotides outside the gene matches: 4. The CDR3 extends over 15 amino acids. Germline V gene lookup returns CDR1 LGHNT and CDR2 FRNRAP. The CDR3 region has the DNA TGTGCTAGTGGTTTGTTAGCGGGAGGGCTAAATGAGCAGTTCTTC. It encodes CASGLLAGGLNEQFF.